The present entry profiles one TCR beta chain with its context. Its antigen specificity is not known. Base quality data are lacking; no much larger clone is found one base away. The immunoSEQ Assay, a bias-controlled multiplex PCR, was used to amplify TCRbeta CDR3 regions from genomic DNA. Per the authors' processing: The number of nucleated cells in each sample was estimated by amplification of reference gene primers within the assay. To quantify the absolute abundance of each unique TCRbeta CDR3 rearrangement, sequence reads were collapsed and filtered. For each sample, productive Simpson clonality was calculated as the square root of Simpson's diversity index across productive rearrangements. In TCRdb, the immuneACCESS table is reduced to in-frame sequences with V and J assigned. These tables do not hold every clone; where another copy was compared, an unresolved V gene accounts for under half, and the others remain unexplained. V and J calls and clone size are those listed in that table; D and trimming were worked out from the DNA. The sample contains around 57,000 clones, 80% to 90% of them found a single time. Of the sample, 3.5% is held by the ten largest clones.

Each collaborating institution followed its own protocols to collect whole blood in K2EDTA tubes. Collaborator samples were shipped for TCRbeta analysis as frozen whole blood, isolated PBMCs, or DNA extracted from either sample type. The sample comes from a study of blood T cell repertoires in COVID-19 (dated by TCRdb to the early 2020s). Describing the broader study: The collaborator samples originated in the United States, Italy and Spain and spanned the acute and convalescent phases of COVID-19. Where available, HLA class I and class II types were obtained from metadata supplied by the sample provider rather than from assay-based typing. Samples were obtained from the ongoing ImmuneRACE study (first 160 participants) and from about 1,300 subjects provided by 6 global collaborators. The material from the prospective study consisted of cDNA or gDNA derived from T cells, B-cell-depleted T cells, or PBMCs. The sample metadata nearly always contained a de-identified subject ID, COVID-19 status, age in years and sex. Deeply sampled blood TCRbeta repertoires from subjects exposed to, actively infected with, or recovered from COVID-19 were included in the dataset. The repertoires were made available in a free public database intended to serve as a resource for research on the immune response to SARS-CoV-2.

General study outcomes and caveats: Clinical and demographic metadata were provided uncurated, with the amount varying by source and participant.

The source is a human donor in a cohort sampled during active COVID-19. The sequencing input was peripheral blood.

In nucleotide form, the sequence is TGTGCCAGCTCGCCCAGCGGGACAGGGGGGAACACTGAAGCTTTCTTT. This codes for CASSPSGTGGNTEAFF. The V gene is TRBV18 and the J gene is TRBJ1-1, with 11 central nucleotides matching TRBD1. Taken from cysteine to phenylalanine, the CDR3 has 16 residues. Only CDR3 DNA is held: 48 bases, read in frame from base 1. Based on the germline V gene, the CDR1 and CDR2 sequences are KGHSH and LQKENI. Trimming accounts for 6 bases at V and 1 base at J, while the number of junction bases matched to no gene is 7.